This T cell receptor (beta chain) was retrieved from a study of T cells in Graves' hyperthyroidism and ophthalmopathy. This CDR3 is built from 16 residues. The V end was cut by 2 bases, the J end by 5 bases, with 13 bases between. Germline-derived CDR1 and CDR2 are MNHEY and SVGAGI. This clonotype has a count of ten or more. TCR beta CDR3 regions were amplified from RNA. In the first-round RT-PCR of the TCR CDR3, the HTBI primer set was used. TCRdb fed the multiplex PCR reads into MiXCR, producing one record per CDR3 protein. The sample has roughly 700,000 distinct CDR3 sequences, 17% seen once. This chain joins TRBV6-5 and TRBJ1-6; possibly TRBD1 for D (6 bases). The sequenced material came from blood. The receptor was derived from a man over 45 with Graves' hyperthyroidism. Here the CDR3 reads CASSYPPGADNSPLHF. The CDR3 bases are TGTGCCAGCAGTTACCCCCCGGGGGCCGATAATTCACCCCTCCACTTT.